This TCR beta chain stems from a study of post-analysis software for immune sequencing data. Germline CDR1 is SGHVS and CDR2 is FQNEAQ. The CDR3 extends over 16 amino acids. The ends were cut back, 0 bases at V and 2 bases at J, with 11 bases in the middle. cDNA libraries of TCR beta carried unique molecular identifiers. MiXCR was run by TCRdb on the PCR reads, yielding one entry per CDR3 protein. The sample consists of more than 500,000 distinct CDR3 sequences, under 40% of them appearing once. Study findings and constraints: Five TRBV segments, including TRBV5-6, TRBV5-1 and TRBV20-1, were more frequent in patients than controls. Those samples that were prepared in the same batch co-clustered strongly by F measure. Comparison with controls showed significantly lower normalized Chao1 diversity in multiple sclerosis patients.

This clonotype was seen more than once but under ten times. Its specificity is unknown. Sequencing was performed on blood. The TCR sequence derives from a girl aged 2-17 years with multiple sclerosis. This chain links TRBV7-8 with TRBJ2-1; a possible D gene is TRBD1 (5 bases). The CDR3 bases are TGTGCCAGCAGCTTAGCATATAGGGGTACCTACAATGAGCAGTTCTTC. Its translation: CASSLAYRGTYNEQFF.